Included here is one T cell receptor beta chain sequence, with context. As yet, its antigen is unknown. TCRdb keeps only in-frame clones here, not all; method: immunoSEQ multiplex PCR. The repertoire includes around 18,000 clones, around 87% of them detected once, and roughly a third sits in the top ten. The data were taken from a study of OX40 agonist ivuxolimab in advanced cancers. Whole-study context: An agonistic human IgG2 monoclonal antibody against OX40 (CD134) was given. Patients were roughly 87% male with ages roughly 23 to 79, mean approximately 55. Overall study findings and caveats: The study found that CD8+ T cells averaged more expanded clones than CD4+. In the 0.1 to 3.0 mg/kg range, CD4+ and CD8+ blood T cells had expanded clonally by week 6.

This specimen was CD4+ or CD8+ T cells sorted from blood, taken in a trial of the OX40 agonist ivuxolimab. This clonotype was obtained from an adult with an advanced solid tumor such as melanoma, head and neck, liver or kidney cancer.

The CDR3 sequence: CASSLSGQGYEQYF. CDR3 nucleotide sequence: TGTGCCAGCAGCTTATCGGGACAGGGCTACGAGCAGTACTTC. The chain carries TRBV7-9 and TRBJ2-7; 9 positions agree with TRBD1. J lost 3 bases, V lost 2 bases, and 2 bases had no gene match. The CDR3 is 14 residues long. Germline loops: CDR1 SEHNR, CDR2 FQNEAQ (reference sequence).